Below are 24 T cell receptor beta chains sequenced from a single sample in a study of tumor-infiltrating lymphocytes in primary liver carcinoma (dated by TCRdb to about 2017). Blood RNA was extracted from unsorted whole blood with TRIzol reagent; germline DNA came from the DNeasy Blood & Tissue kit. The sample was run on an Illumina HiSeq 2500. Using a constant-region primer and ProtoScript II reverse transcriptase, TCRbeta-specific cDNA was reverse-transcribed from about 0.45 ug total RNA. The TCRbeta libraries were prepared through three rounds of nested multiplex PCR following a slightly modified ARM-PCR procedure. Multiplex TRBV1-TRBV30 forward primers and a Cbeta reverse primer were used in the first two PCR rounds, each of which was run for 9 to 11 cycles. The raw public reads went through TCRdb reprocessing: fastp at Q25, MiXCR clone calling, in-frame beta chains kept. CDR3 protein sequences are deduplicated, and each keeps its most common genes and DNA. This sample comprises some 200,000 distinct CDR3 sequences, approximately 65% of them detected only once. Around 7.1% of the sample belongs to the ten largest clones.

The specimen sequenced was peripheral blood. Receptors were obtained from a woman aged 55-69 years with primary liver carcinoma and hepatitis B virus infection.

Judged by abundance, this clonotype is medium-sized. The chain has TRBV11-2 and TRBJ2-7; TRBD1 matches 8 bases. There are 15 residues in the CDR3. The J segment lost 2 bases and the V segment lost 3 bases, leaving 6 bases of the junction unmatched. Germline loops: CDR1 SGHAT, CDR2 FQNNGV. The CDR3 reads CASSFGTGGTYEQYF. In DNA form, the CDR3 reads TGTGCCAGCAGCTTCGGGACAGGCGGAACCTACGAGCAGTACTTC.

This clonotype came up a few times. V and J are TRBV28 and TRBJ1-5; 7 bases line up with TRBD1. CDR1 is MDHEN, CDR2 SYDVKM, per germline. CDR3 size: 15 residues. The trim removed 6 bases at V and 2 bases at J, leaving 7 bases unmatched. The CDR3 sequence is CASRNSQGRNQPQHF. Here the CDR3 DNA reads TGTGCCAGCAGGAACTCACAGGGGCGCAATCAGCCCCAGCATTTT.

This clonotype was found many times. The chain recombines TRBV12-3 or TRBV12-4 with TRBJ2-5; 7 nucleotides line up with TRBD2. The CDR3 spans 14 residues. The trim removed 6 bases at V and 5 bases at J, leaving 9 bases unmatched. As DNA, the CDR3 is TGTGCCAGCAGAAGCGCAAGGGGAGGGGAGACCCAGTACTTC. Translation gives CASRSARGGETQYF.

This clonotype was seen many times. The V call is TRBV11-2, the J call TRBJ2-3, with TRBD1 identical over 8 bases. CDR3 length: 15 residues. Germline CDR1 and CDR2: SGHAT and FQNNGV. Germline trimming cut 5 bases from V and 1 base from J; bases unmatched to any gene: 5. The CDR3 is CASSPLTGGTDTQYF. The DNA for the CDR3 is TGTGCCAGCAGCCCCCTGACAGGGGGCACAGATACGCAGTATTTT. Full variable domain (remainder filled in from reference TRBV11-2 and TRBJ2-3): EAGVAQSPRYKIIEKRQSVAFWCNPISGHATLYWYQQILGQGPKLLIQFQNNGVVDDSQLPKDRFSAERLKGVDSTLKIQPAKLEDSAVYLCASSPLTGGTDTQYFGPGTRLTVL.

Note on this clonotype: A read error may account for a junction end that differs from germline. The genes are TRBV5-1 and TRBJ2-4; 14 nucleotides agree with TRBD2. The germline CDR1 and CDR2 sequences are SGHRS and YFSETQ. This CDR3 has 17 residues. CDR3 coding DNA: TGCGCCAGCAGTTTGGTGGGACTAGCGGGAGACGGAAACATTCAGTACTTC. Its protein is CASSLVGLAGDGNIQYF.

This clonotype was recorded at least ten times. The chain employs TRBV12-5 and TRBJ1-5; no firm D call. CDR1 is LGHNT and CDR2 is FRNRAP in the germline V gene. The germline V and J ends were trimmed by 2 bases and 7 bases, with 9 bases remaining between them. This CDR3 comprises 13 residues. CDR3 protein: CASGLPPGQPQHF. CDR3 DNA sequence: TGTGCTAGTGGTTTGCCACCGGGCCAGCCCCAGCATTTT.

Concerning this clonotype itself: At one boundary the junction diverges from the germline segment, which might be a read error. This chain joins TRBV11-3 and TRBJ2-6; D unclear. Germline V gives CDR1 SGHNT, CDR2 YENEEA. The CDR3 spans 12 residues. The CDR3: CPRSRGANVLTF. The CDR3 nucleotides read TGTCCCAGGAGCCGCGGGGCCAACGTCCTGACTTTC.

Note on this clonotype: This may be a read error: a much more frequent sequence differs by one nucleotide. The rearrangement links TRBV7-8 to TRBJ1-2; D is unclear. Trimming took off 10 bases at V and 4 bases at J, with 13 bases between the two ends. Germline-derived CDR1 and CDR2 are SGHVS and FQNEAQ. This CDR3 contains 12 residues. CDR3: CATRIEGYGYTF. CDR3 DNA sequence: TGTGCCACCAGAATCGAGGGCTATGGCTACACCTTC.

The gene calls are TRBV12-3 or TRBV12-4 and TRBJ1-5; D gene ambiguous. CDR3 length equals 14 residues. V was shortened by 8 bases and J by 7 bases, with 18 bases between the two germline ends. CDR3 loop: CASFIENSGQPQHF. CDR3 nucleotide sequence: TGTGCCAGCTTTATTGAAAACTCCGGACAGCCCCAGCATTTT.

This clonotype was seen at least ten times. V and J are TRBV6-5 and TRBJ2-3; perhaps TRBD2 as D (6 bases). The CDR3 totals 15 residues. Germline loops: CDR1 MNHEY, CDR2 SVGAGI. Deletions cut 5 bases from V and 2 bases from J, with 14 bases between. CDR3 DNA: TGTGCCAGCAGTACTCTAGCGACGTCCACAGATACGCAGTATTTT. It translates to CASSTLATSTDTQYF.

Details on this clonotype: A much larger clonotype is one base distant, so this may be a read error. V gene TRBV6-2 or TRBV6-3 combines with J gene TRBJ2-4; 7 nucleotides align to TRBD1. The ends lost 6 bases at V and 4 bases at J; junction bases unmatched: 3. Germline V gene lookup returns CDR1 MNHEY and CDR2 SVGEGT. The CDR3 runs to 13 residues. This CDR3 is CASSQQGKNIQYF. CDR3 nucleotide sequence: TGTGCCAGCAGCCAACAGGGGAAAAACATTCAGTACTTC.

Points on this clonotype: This likely comes from a read error, as the CDR3 has no conserved phenylalanine or tryptophan at its end. The chain recombines TRBV11-2 with TRBJ2-3; D is possibly TRBD2 (6 bases). The V end was cut by 7 bases, the J end by 0 bases, with 17 bases between. Germline CDR1 reads SGHAT; CDR2 reads FQNNGV. This CDR3 has 16 amino acids. The DNA of the CDR3 is TGTGCCAGCATCGCTTGTAGCGGAACTAGCACAGATACGCAGTATCTT. Translated: CASIACSGTSTDTQYL.

A note on this clonotype: A read error may be the cause here, since a much bigger clone is one base away. This sequence joins TRBV6-1 and TRBJ2-2; D uncertain. Germline V gene data show CDR1 as MNHNS and CDR2 as SASEGT. The CDR3 is 12 residues long. The CDR3 here is CASRGSTRELFF. DNA of the CDR3: TGTGCCAGCAGGGGAAGCACCAGGGAGCTGTTTTTT.

In the case of this clonotype: This may arise from a read error, as a much more abundant clone is one base away. The V and J genes are TRBV4-2 and TRBJ2-3; D perhaps matches TRBD2 (6 bases). Germline V gene sequence: CDR1 LGHNA, CDR2 YNFKEQ. There are 14 residues in the CDR3. V was trimmed by 4 bases and J by 4 bases, leaving 12 bases between them. CDR3: CASSRRGKSDTQYF. As DNA, the CDR3 is TGTGCCAGCAGCCGACGGGGGAAATCAGATACGCAGTATTTT.

Notes on this clonotype: This CDR3 fails to terminate in the conserved phenylalanine or tryptophan, so it likely reflects a read error. The rearrangement links TRBV11-3 to TRBJ2-1, with TRBD1 matching over 7 bases. CDR1 and CDR2 (germline): SGHNT, YENEEA. CDR3 length: 14 residues. V lost 7 bases to trimming and J lost 6 bases; unmatched junction nucleotides: 9. CDR3 DNA sequence: TGTGCCAGCATCTTCCTACAGGGGAGCAATGAGCAGTTCGTC. Protein product: CASIFLQGSNEQFV.

This clonotype was counted a few times. One junction end disagrees with the germline gene, perhaps due to a read error. The genes are TRBV11-2 and TRBJ2-7; TRBD2 agrees at 7 bases. This CDR3 has 14 amino acids. CDR1 SGHAT and CDR2 FQNNGV come from the germline V gene. In DNA form, the CDR3 reads TGTGCCAGCAGCAAAGGACTAACGGGAGGCGAGCAGTATTTC. Translating gives CASSKGLTGGEQYF.

On this clonotype itself: The germline gene is not matched at one end of the junction; a read error may be the cause. The V call is TRBV6-5, the J call TRBJ2-7, with 7 bases lining up with TRBD1. Germline V gene data show CDR1 as MNHEY and CDR2 as SVGAGI. The CDR3 is 15 amino acids. The DNA for the CDR3 is TGTGTCAGCAGTTCCAGGGGGTCATCCTCCTACGAGCAGTACTTC. Its translation: CVSSSRGSSSYEQYF.

This clonotype has a handful of counts. This sequence joins TRBV12-3 or TRBV12-4 and TRBJ2-3; TRBD2 aligns across 12 bases. This CDR3 contains 16 residues. J gave up 3 bases and V 6 bases, and 7 bases lay outside the gene matches. The CDR3 loop is CASSKTSGSLTDTQYF. In DNA form, the CDR3 reads TGTGCCAGCAGCAAGACTAGCGGGAGTTTAACAGATACGCAGTATTTT.

Remarks on this clonotype: Relative to the germline gene, one junction end is altered; a read error may explain this. The rearrangement links TRBV11-2 to TRBJ2-7, with D maybe TRBD2 (6 bases). From germline, CDR1 is SGHAT and CDR2 FQNNGV. The CDR3 extends over 17 amino acids. The CDR3 DNA reads as TGTGCCAGCAGCCCCCGCTTCCCTCAGGAGGGCTCCTACGAGCAGTGCTTC. This translates into CASSPRFPQEGSYEQCF.

For this clonotype: A read error may explain this, as a much larger clone is one base away. The DNA for the CDR3 is TGTGTCAGCAGCTTAGCACTTCAGAGGACTAGCACAGATACGCAGTATTTT. It translates to CVSSLALQRTSTDTQYF. V and J are TRBV7-8 and TRBJ2-3, with D maybe TRBD2 (5 bases). The CDR3 runs 17 residues. Per the germline V gene, CDR1 is SGHVS and CDR2 is FQNEAQ.

This chain links TRBV11-2 with TRBJ2-1; a possible D gene is TRBD2 (5 bases). CDR1 and CDR2 from the germline V gene are SGHAT and FQNNGV. The CDR3 loop spans 13 amino acids. V shed 0 bases and J shed 15 bases, with 15 bases lying between them. The CDR3 here is CASSLDRIAMGFF. DNA for the CDR3: TGTGCCAGCAGCTTAGATCGGATAGCGATGGGGTTCTTC.

The sample holds many counts of this clonotype. The chain carries TRBV10-3 and TRBJ2-7; 9 bases align to TRBD2. Germline trimming cut 5 bases from V and 1 base from J; bases unmatched to any gene: 3. CDR3 size: 14 residues. Germline V gives CDR1 ENHRY, CDR2 SYGVKD. The CDR3 sequence: CAISSSGTSYEQYF. The CDR3, as DNA: TGTGCCATCAGTTCTAGCGGGACTTCCTACGAGCAGTACTTC.

This clonotype was seen just once. A much larger clone sits a single nucleotide away, making a read error possible. The rearrangement links TRBV5-4 to TRBJ2-1; 8 nucleotides line up with TRBD2. With 2 bases clipped from V and 9 bases from J, the junction kept 10 bases outside the gene matches. Germline V CDR1 and CDR2: SGHNT, YYREEE (reference sequence). The CDR3 length is 15 residues. The DNA for the CDR3 is TGTGCCAGCAGCTTCTTAGCGGGAAGGTCCAGTGAGCAGTTCTTC. Protein product: CASSFLAGRSSEQFF.

This clonotype turned up a few times. The V call is TRBV6-5, the J call TRBJ2-1; D ambiguous. Germline V gene lookup returns CDR1 MNHEY and CDR2 SVGAGI. This CDR3 spans 14 amino acids. Trimming removed 5 bases from V and 7 bases from J, with 15 bases in between. The CDR3 DNA follows: TGTGCCAGCAGTCCAAGCCTTGAGGATAATGAGCAGTTCTTC. Protein product: CASSPSLEDNEQFF.